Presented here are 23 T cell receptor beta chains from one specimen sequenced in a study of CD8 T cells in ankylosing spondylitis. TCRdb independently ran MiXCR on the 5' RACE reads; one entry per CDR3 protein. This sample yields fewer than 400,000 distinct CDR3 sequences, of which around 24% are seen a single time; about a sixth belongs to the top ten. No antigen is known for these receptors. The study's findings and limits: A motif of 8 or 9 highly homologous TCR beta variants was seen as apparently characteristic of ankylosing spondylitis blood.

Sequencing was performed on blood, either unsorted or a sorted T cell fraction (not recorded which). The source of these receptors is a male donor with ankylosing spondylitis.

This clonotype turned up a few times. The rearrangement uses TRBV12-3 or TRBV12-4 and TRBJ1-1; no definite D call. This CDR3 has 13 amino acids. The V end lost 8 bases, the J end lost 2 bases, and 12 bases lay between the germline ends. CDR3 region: CASGKQINTEAFF. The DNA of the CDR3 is TGTGCCAGCGGAAAACAGATTAACACTGAAGCTTTCTTT.

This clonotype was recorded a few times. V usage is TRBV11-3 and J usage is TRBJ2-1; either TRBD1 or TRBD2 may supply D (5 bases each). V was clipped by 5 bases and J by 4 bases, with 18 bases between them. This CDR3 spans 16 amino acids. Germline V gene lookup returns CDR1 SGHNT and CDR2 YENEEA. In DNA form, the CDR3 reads TGTGCCAGCAGCCGAGAACCGGGACCGCCTTACAATGAGCAGTTCTTC. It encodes CASSREPGPPYNEQFF.

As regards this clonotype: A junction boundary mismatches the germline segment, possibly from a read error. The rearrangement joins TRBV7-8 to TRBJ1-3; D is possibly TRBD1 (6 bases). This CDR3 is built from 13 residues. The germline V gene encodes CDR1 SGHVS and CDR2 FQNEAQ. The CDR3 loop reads CASSSPRGSGWAF. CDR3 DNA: TGTGCCAGCAGCTCCCCCAGGGGCTCTGGTTGGGCTTTT.

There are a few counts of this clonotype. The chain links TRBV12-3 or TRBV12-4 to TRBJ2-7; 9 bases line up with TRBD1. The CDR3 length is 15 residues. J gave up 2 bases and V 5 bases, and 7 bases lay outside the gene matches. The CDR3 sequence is CASSIDRGAPYEQYF. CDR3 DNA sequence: TGTGCCAGCAGTATCGACAGGGGGGCGCCCTACGAGCAGTACTTC.

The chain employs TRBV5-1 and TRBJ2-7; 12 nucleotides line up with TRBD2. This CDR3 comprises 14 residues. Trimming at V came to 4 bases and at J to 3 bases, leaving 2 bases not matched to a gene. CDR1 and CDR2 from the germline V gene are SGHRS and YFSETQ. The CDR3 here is CASSGTSGYYEQYF. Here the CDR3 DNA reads TGCGCCAGCAGCGGGACTAGCGGGTACTACGAGCAGTACTTC. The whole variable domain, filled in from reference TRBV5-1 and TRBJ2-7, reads KAGVTQTPRYLIKTRGQQVTLSCSPISGHRSVSWYQQTPGQGLQFLFEYFSETQRNKGNFPGRFSGRQFSNSRSEMNVSTLELGDSALYLCASSGTSGYYEQYFGPGTRLTVT.

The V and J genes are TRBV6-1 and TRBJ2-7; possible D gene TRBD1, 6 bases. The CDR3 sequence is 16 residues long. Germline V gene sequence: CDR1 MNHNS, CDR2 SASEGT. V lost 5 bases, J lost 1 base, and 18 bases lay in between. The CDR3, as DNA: TGTGCCAGCAGTCTGGCTGGGGGCGGAGTATCCTACGAGCAGTACTTC. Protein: CASSLAGGGVSYEQYF.

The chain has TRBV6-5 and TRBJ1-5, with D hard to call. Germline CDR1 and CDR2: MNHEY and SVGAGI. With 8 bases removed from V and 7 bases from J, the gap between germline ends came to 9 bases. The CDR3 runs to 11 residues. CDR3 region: CASLLKQPQHF. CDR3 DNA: TGTGCCAGCCTACTCAAACAGCCCCAGCATTTT.

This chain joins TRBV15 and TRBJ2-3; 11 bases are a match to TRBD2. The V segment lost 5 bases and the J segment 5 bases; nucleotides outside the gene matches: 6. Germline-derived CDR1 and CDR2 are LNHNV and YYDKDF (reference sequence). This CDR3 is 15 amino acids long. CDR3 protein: CATSRGTSGRDTQYF. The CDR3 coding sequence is TGTGCCACCAGCCGCGGGACTAGCGGAAGAGATACGCAGTATTTT.

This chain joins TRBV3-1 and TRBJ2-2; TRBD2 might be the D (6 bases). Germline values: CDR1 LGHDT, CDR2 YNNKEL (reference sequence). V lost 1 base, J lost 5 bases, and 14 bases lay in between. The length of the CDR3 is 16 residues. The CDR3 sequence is CASSQARTSWTGELFF. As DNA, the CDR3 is TGTGCCAGCAGCCAAGCCAGAACTAGCTGGACCGGGGAGCTGTTTTTT.

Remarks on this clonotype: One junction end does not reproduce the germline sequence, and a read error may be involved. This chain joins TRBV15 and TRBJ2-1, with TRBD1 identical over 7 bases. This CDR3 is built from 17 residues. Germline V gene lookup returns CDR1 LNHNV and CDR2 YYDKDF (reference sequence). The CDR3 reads CATRNTSDRPRRYEEFF. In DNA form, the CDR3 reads TGTGCCACCAGAAATACCTCGGACAGGCCGCGCAGATATGAGGAGTTCTTC.

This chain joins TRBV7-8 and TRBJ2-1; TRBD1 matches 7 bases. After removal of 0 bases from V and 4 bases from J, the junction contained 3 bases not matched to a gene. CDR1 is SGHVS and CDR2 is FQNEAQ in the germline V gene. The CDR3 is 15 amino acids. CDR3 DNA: TGTGCCAGCAGCTTAGCGGGACAGAGGTACAATGAGCAGTTCTTC. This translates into CASSLAGQRYNEQFF.

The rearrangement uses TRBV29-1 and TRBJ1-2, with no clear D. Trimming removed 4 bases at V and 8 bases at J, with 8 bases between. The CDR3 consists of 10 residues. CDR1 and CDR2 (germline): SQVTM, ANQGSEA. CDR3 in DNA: TGCAGCGTTGGAACGAGGGGCTACACCTTC. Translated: CSVGTRGYTF.

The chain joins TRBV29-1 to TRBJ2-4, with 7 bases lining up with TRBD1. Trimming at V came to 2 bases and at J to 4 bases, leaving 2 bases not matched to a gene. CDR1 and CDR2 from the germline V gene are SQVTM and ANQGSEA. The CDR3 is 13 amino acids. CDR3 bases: TGCAGCGTTGAAAAGACAGGGAAAAACATTCAGTACTTC. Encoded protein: CSVEKTGKNIQYF.

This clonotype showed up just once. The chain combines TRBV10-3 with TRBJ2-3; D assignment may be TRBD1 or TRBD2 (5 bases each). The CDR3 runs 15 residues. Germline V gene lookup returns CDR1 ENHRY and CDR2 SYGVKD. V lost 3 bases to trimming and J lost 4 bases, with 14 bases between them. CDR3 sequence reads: CAISDPGLKADTQYF. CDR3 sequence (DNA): TGTGCCATCAGTGATCCGGGGCTTAAAGCAGATACGCAGTATTTT.

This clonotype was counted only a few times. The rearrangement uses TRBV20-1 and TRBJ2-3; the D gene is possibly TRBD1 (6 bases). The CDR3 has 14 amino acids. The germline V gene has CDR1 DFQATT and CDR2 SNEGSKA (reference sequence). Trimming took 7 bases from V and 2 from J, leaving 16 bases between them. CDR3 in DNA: TGCAGTGGGACAGTACGGAAACCCACAGATACGCAGTATTTT. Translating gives CSGTVRKPTDTQYF.

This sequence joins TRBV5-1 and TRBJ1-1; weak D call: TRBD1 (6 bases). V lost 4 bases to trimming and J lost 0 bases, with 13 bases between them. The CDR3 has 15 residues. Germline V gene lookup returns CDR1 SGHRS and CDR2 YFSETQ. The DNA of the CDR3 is TGCGCCAGCAGCATATCCGGGACACTGAACACTGAAGCTTTCTTT. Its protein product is CASSISGTLNTEAFF.

The CDR3 region is CASSFRRENQPQHF. The CDR3 DNA reads as TGTGCCAGCAGCTTTCGACGGGAAAATCAGCCCCAGCATTTT. This chain links TRBV7-2 with TRBJ1-5; D is unresolved. CDR3 length: 14 amino acids. The germline gives CDR1 SGHTA, CDR2 FQGNSA. Trimming cost V 3 bases and J 4 bases, with 10 bases left between them.

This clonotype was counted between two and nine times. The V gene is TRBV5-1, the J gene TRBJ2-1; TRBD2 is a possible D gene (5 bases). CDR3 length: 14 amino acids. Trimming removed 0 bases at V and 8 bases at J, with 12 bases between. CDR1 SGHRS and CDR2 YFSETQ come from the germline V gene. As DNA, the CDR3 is TGCGCCAGCAGCTTGGCCCTCGAGGGCCATGAGCAGTTCTTC. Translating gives CASSLALEGHEQFF.

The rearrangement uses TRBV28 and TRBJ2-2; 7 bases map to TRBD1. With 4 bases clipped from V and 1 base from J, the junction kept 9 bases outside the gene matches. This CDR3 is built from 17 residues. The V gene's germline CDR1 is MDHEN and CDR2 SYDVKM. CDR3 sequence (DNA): TGTGCCAGCAGTTCCATATTCGGGACAGTGAACACCGGGGAGCTGTTTTTT. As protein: CASSSIFGTVNTGELFF.

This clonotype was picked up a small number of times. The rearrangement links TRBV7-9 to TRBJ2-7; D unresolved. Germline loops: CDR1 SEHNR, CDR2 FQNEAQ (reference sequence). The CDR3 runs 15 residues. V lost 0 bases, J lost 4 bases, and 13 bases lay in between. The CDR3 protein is CASSLAAHTPYEQYF. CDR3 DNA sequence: TGTGCCAGCAGCTTAGCCGCCCATACCCCTTACGAGCAGTACTTC.

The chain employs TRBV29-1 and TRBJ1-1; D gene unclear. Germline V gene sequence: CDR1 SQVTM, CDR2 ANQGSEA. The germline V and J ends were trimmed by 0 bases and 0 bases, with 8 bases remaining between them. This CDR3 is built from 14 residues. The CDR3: CSVEEGRLNTEAFF. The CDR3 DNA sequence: TGCAGCGTTGAAGAAGGGAGGTTGAACACTGAAGCTTTCTTT.

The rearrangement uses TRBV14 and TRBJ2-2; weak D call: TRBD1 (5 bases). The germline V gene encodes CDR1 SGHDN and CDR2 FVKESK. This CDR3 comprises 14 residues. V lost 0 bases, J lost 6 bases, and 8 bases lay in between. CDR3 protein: CASSQDVGAGELFF. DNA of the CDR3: TGTGCCAGCAGCCAAGATGTAGGGGCCGGGGAGCTGTTTTTT. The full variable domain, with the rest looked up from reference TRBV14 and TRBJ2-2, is EAGVTQFPSHSVIEKGQTVTLRCDPISGHDNLYWYRRVMGKEIKFLLHFVKESKQDESGMPNNRFLAERTGGTYSTLKVQPAELEDSGVYFCASSQDVGAGELFFGEGSRLTVL.

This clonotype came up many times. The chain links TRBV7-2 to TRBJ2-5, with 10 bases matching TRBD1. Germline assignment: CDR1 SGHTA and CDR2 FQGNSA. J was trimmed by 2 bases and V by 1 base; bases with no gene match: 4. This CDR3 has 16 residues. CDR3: CASSLGGQGKQETQYF. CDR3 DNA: TGTGCCAGCAGCTTAGGGGGACAGGGGAAACAAGAGACCCAGTACTTC.